Listed below are T cell receptor beta chains from one sample, sequenced in a study of technical replicates of blood from a handful of donors. Sequencing was performed with immunoSEQ multiplex PCR; in TCRdb, only in-frame clones are kept and a portion is missing. The sample lists more than 90,000 clones, roughly 96% occurring once. The specimen was T cells isolated from PBMCs. Every receptor here comes from a human donor in good health. Both conserved end residues are part of each CDR3. Fields, in order: J gene, clone size, D gene, V gene, CDR3 DNA, CDR3 protein. D genes are given only for firm matches. For some rows the clone size is stated as once, few or many, or as a class when expanded; others skip it.

>TRBJ1-5|-|-|TRBV7-6
TGTGCCAGCAGCTTAGCCGGCAGGGTAAATCAGCCCCAGCATTTT
CASSLAGRVNQPQHF
>TRBJ1-2|-|-|TRBV5-1
TGCGCCAGCAGCCCCCGGGAGGCTGGGGGCTACACCTTC
CASSPREAGGYTF
>TRBJ2-1|few|TRBD2|TRBV10-1
TGCGCCAGCAGTTCAACTAGCGGGAAAATATTCTTC
CASSSTSGKIFF
>TRBJ2-3|-|TRBD1|TRBV10-3
TGTGCCATCAGTTCCCAGGGGGCGACAGATACGCAGTATTTT
CAISSQGATDTQYF
>TRBJ2-7|-|TRBD1|TRBV19
TGTGCCAGTAGTTTCGGGACAGGAGGCTACGAGCAGTACTTC
CASSFGTGGYEQYF
>TRBJ1-1|-|-|TRBV13
TGTGCCAGCAGCTTAGGCCGACAGCCTGAAGCTTTCTTT
CASSLGRQPEAFF
>TRBJ1-1|once|-|TRBV29-1
TGCAGCGTTGTCCCTAGAATGAACACTGAAGCTTTCTTT
CSVVPRMNTEAFF
>TRBJ2-5|-|-|TRBV18
TGTGCCAGCTCACAAAACCGGGACTCGCAAGAGACCCAGTACTTC
CASSQNRDSQETQYF
>TRBJ2-5|-|TRBD2|TRBV13
TGTGCCAGCAGCTTTAGGGGACTAGCGACTGAGACCCAGTACTTC
CASSFRGLATETQYF
>TRBJ2-1|-|TRBD2|TRBV7-8
TGTGCCAGCAGCACGACAGCGGGGGGGTACAATGAGCAGTTCTTC
CASSTTAGGYNEQFF
>TRBJ1-4|-|TRBD1|TRBV7-9
TGTGCCAGCAGCCCCGACAGGGCCGAAAATGAAAAACTGTTTTTT
CASSPDRAENEKLFF
>TRBJ2-1|-|TRBD1|TRBV6-1
TGTGCCAGCAGTCTACCGGGGACAGACGTCAATGAGCAGTTCTTC
CASSLPGTDVNEQFF
>TRBJ2-5|-|TRBD2|TRBV4-1
TGCGCCAGCAGCGTGGGACTAGCGGGGGGATCTGGACAAGAGACCCAGTACTTC
CASSVGLAGGSGQETQYF
>TRBJ1-6|-|-|TRBV9
TGTGCCAGCAGCGTAGGAGGGTCCGGTTCACCCCTCCACTTT
CASSVGGSGSPLHF
>TRBJ1-3|-|-|TRBV6-5
TGTGCCAGCAGTTACTCGACTGGGACTCCTGGAAACACCATATATTTT
CASSYSTGTPGNTIYF
>TRBJ1-4|-|-|TRBV25-1
TGTGCCAGCAGTGGGCGGAGGGGCGCCTCTGAAAAACTGTTTTTT
CASSGRRGASEKLFF
>TRBJ1-5|-|-|TRBV27
TGTGCCAGCACCTTCCGGGTTTTGTATAGCAATCAGCCCCAGCATTTT
CASTFRVLYSNQPQHF
>TRBJ2-3|-|TRBD2|TRBV9
TGTGCCAGCAGCGCGAGTAGCGGGAGGGGCACAGATACGCAGTATTTT
CASSASSGRGTDTQYF
>TRBJ1-1|-|TRBD1|TRBV2
TGTGCCAGCATGCCCCCGACAGGGTCCCCTGAAGCTTTCTTT
CASMPPTGSPEAFF
>TRBJ1-4|-|-|TRBV18
TGTGCCAGCTCACCAGTACGGGAGAGGAACGAAAAACTGTTTTTT
CASSPVRERNEKLFF